This TCR beta chain was documented in a study of regulatory T cells in long-lasting Graves disease. TCR beta libraries were built with iRepertoire HTBI primers and Arm-PCR of CDR3 regions. TCRdb recomputed calls from the multiplex PCR reads with MiXCR, one row per CDR3 protein. The data show roughly 360,000 distinct CDR3 sequences, roughly 24% seen once. Time point reported: persistent/refractory GD, antithyroid drugs over 5 years with positive TRAb. The authors made the TCR library using RNA they extracted from PBMCs. Germline loops: CDR1 SNHLY, CDR2 FYNNEI. The germline V and J ends were trimmed by 0 bases and 9 bases, with 9 bases remaining between them. The CDR3 contains 13 residues.

The V and J genes are TRBV2 and TRBJ2-1; D unresolved. The TCR was taken from a woman aged 40 to 55 with Graves disease. Sequences were derived from peripheral blood mononuclear cells (PBMCs), sampled when the disease was refractory, from a patient treated with antithyroid drugs. As DNA, the CDR3 is TGTGCCAGCAGTGAAGCGCTTCCCGGTGAGCAGTTCTTC. Translation gives CASSEALPGEQFF.